Shown below are 24 T cell receptor beta chains from a single sample sequenced in a study of blood T cell repertoires in COVID-19. Measured with immunoSEQ multiplex PCR; TCRdb has only the in-frame clones, and not every one. Seen here are over 70,000 clones, 75% to 90% observed once, and the top ten hold about a sixth. Sequencing input: peripheral blood. Source of these receptors: a human donor in a cohort sampled during active COVID-19.

This clone was counted a single time. The chain uses TRBV10-2 and TRBJ2-1; 9 nucleotides match TRBD1. This CDR3 comprises 14 residues. V was clipped by 8 bases and J by 7 bases; unmatched bases: 9. Looked up from germline, CDR1 is WSHSY and CDR2 is SAAADI. The CDR3 DNA reads as TGCGCCAGCCGAAGACAGGGGGGTAGGAATGAGCAGTTCTTC. It translates to CASRRQGGRNEQFF.

This clone was seen a few times. The chain uses TRBV10-3 and TRBJ2-2; 9 positions match TRBD2. The CDR3 length is 18 residues. V shed 0 bases, J shed 0 bases, and the junction held 5 bases outside the gene matches. In germline, CDR1 is ENHRY, CDR2 SYGVKD. CDR3 in DNA: TGTGCCATCAGTGAGTCTGGGGCGGGAGGGCCGAACACCGGGGAGCTGTTTTTT. Translation: CAISESGAGGPNTGELFF.

The J gene is TRBJ1-1, the V gene TRBV6-2 or TRBV6-3; no clear D gene. Germline CDR1 reads MNHEY; CDR2 reads SVGEGT. The length of the CDR3 is 13 residues. The V and J ends lost 2 bases and 1 base respectively, with 5 bases between them. The CDR3 bases are TGTGCCAGCAGTTACATCCGGAACACTGAAGCTTTCTTT. It codes for CASSYIRNTEAFF.

This clone was recorded once. The gene calls are TRBV4-1 and TRBJ2-2; no reliable D call. The germline V gene has CDR1 MGHRA and CDR2 YSYEKL. The CDR3 sequence is 12 residues long. Trimming left V 1 base short and J 5 bases short, with 2 bases between. Here the CDR3 DNA reads TGCGCCAGCAGCCAAGCGACCGGGGAGCTGTTTTTT. Translation: CASSQATGELFF.

V usage is TRBV14 and J usage is TRBJ2-1; 7 bases fit TRBD1. Trimming cost V 3 bases and J 1 base; bases outside gene matches: 9. The CDR3 is made up of 17 amino acids. CDR1 and CDR2 from the germline V gene are SGHDN and FVKESK. The CDR3 reads CASSHLLGRGSYNEQFF. The CDR3 region has the DNA TGTGCCAGCAGCCACCTCTTAGGCAGGGGGTCCTACAATGAGCAGTTCTTC.

This clone was counted a single time. A read error may account for a junction end that differs from germline. This chain uses TRBV2 with TRBJ1-1; unclear D gene. CDR3 length: 12 residues. Germline V gene lookup returns CDR1 SNHLY and CDR2 FYNNEI. CDR3: CASSVVLRARVF. CDR3 sequence (DNA): TGTGCCAGCAGTGTGGTATTGAGGGCTCGGGTGTTT.

The gene calls are TRBV7-8 and TRBJ2-2, with 8 bases aligning to TRBD1. The germline V gene encodes CDR1 SGHVS and CDR2 FQNEAQ. The CDR3 totals 14 residues. J lost 6 bases, V lost 6 bases, and 6 bases had no gene match. This CDR3 reads CASRPGGKAGELFF. CDR3 in DNA: TGTGCCAGCAGACCAGGGGGCAAGGCCGGGGAGCTGTTTTTT.

This chain uses TRBV7-2 with TRBJ2-7; 8 bases agree with TRBD1. Germline V lookup: CDR1 SGHTA, CDR2 FQGNSA. CDR3 length: 14 amino acids. V shed 5 bases, J shed 3 bases, and the junction held 6 bases outside the gene matches. CDR3 residues: CASSPPGQDYEQYF. CDR3 nucleotides: TGTGCCAGCAGCCCTCCGGGACAGGACTACGAGCAGTACTTC.

The chain couples TRBV3-1 (or the pseudogene TRBV3-2) to TRBJ2-5; 9 bases are shared with TRBD2. V shed 4 bases, J shed 7 bases, and the junction held 4 bases outside the gene matches. The CDR3 runs 13 residues. The germline CDR1 and CDR2 sequences are LGHDT and YNNKEL (reference sequence). The CDR3 loop is CASSPRTSVTQYF. In nucleotides, the CDR3 is TGTGCCAGCAGCCCCCGGACTAGCGTGACCCAGTACTTC.

The V call is TRBV5-4, the J call TRBJ2-1; 7 bases are shared with TRBD2. Germline-derived CDR1 and CDR2 are SGHNT and YYREEE (reference sequence). The length of the CDR3 is 13 residues. V lost 4 bases and J lost 4; bases outside the gene matches: 2. CDR3 sequence: CASSRGEYNEQFF. The CDR3 nucleotides read TGTGCCAGCAGCCGGGGGGAGTACAATGAGCAGTTCTTC.

V gene TRBV9 combines with J gene TRBJ2-3, with a tentative D call TRBD1 (5 bases). CDR1 and CDR2 from the germline V gene are SGDLS and YYNGEE. The V and J ends lost 0 bases and 3 bases respectively, with 11 bases between them. The CDR3 has 15 amino acids. CDR3 sequence reads: CASSVGPRATDTQYF. The DNA for the CDR3 is TGTGCCAGCAGCGTAGGGCCCAGGGCGACAGATACGCAGTATTTT.

J is TRBJ1-2 and V is TRBV6-5; possibly TRBD1 for D (6 bases). Looked up from germline, CDR1 is MNHEY and CDR2 is SVGAGI. There are 13 residues in the CDR3. Trimming cost V 6 bases and J 8 bases, with 16 bases left between them. The CDR3 DNA sequence: TGTGCCAGCAGGATAACAGGGTCGGGCGGCTACACCTTC. Encoded protein: CASRITGSGGYTF.

The V gene is TRBV18, the J gene TRBJ2-3; D gene unclear. Germline values: CDR1 KGHSH, CDR2 LQKENI. The CDR3 consists of 14 residues. V dropped 2 bases and J dropped 4 bases, with 10 bases sitting between them. The CDR3, as DNA: TGTGCCAGCTCACCAGTGGCCGTCGCAGATACGCAGTATTTT. This gives the protein CASSPVAVADTQYF. The full variable domain, rest sourced from reference TRBV18 and TRBJ2-3, is NAGVMQNPRHLVRRRGQEARLRCSPMKGHSHVYWYRQLPEEGLKFMVYLQKENIIDESGMPKERFSAEFPKEGPSILRIQQVVRGDSAAYFCASSPVAVADTQYFGPGTRLTVL.

This chain links TRBV15 with TRBJ1-2; 10 nucleotides line up with TRBD1. Germline CDR1 LNHNV, CDR2 YYDKDF (reference sequence). Trimming took 8 bases from V and 8 from J; bases not matched to a gene: 17. The CDR3 consists of 16 residues. CDR3 sequence: CATLRNQDRGRFGYTF. The CDR3 DNA follows: TGTGCCACCCTCCGGAACCAGGACAGGGGGAGGTTCGGCTACACCTTC.

This chain joins TRBV7-9 and TRBJ2-7, with 11 bases aligning to TRBD1. Germline CDR1 reads SEHNR; CDR2 reads FQNEAQ (reference sequence). Trimming at V came to 5 bases and at J to 2 bases, leaving 5 bases not matched to a gene. CDR3 length equals 15 residues. Here the CDR3 DNA reads TGTGCCAGCAGCACAGGACAGGGGGCTCCCTACGAGCAGTACTTC. This gives the protein CASSTGQGAPYEQYF.

V gene TRBV24-1 combines with J gene TRBJ2-7; 7 nucleotides align to TRBD1. Germline CDR1 is KGHDR and CDR2 is SFDVKD. The V and J ends lost 3 bases and 7 bases, in that order; junction bases with no gene match: 8. The CDR3 contains 14 residues. CDR3: CATSDIDRAGEQYF. Written as DNA, the CDR3 is TGTGCCACCAGTGATATTGACAGGGCCGGAGAGCAGTACTTC.

The chain has TRBV28 and TRBJ1-1; the D is unclear. The CDR3 runs 14 residues. V gave up 6 bases and J gave up 0 bases, with 11 bases separating them. The germline V gene encodes CDR1 MDHEN and CDR2 SYDVKM. The CDR3: CASSPTQLNTEAFF. CDR3 sequence (DNA): TGTGCCAGCAGCCCGACACAACTGAACACTGAAGCTTTCTTT.

This chain uses TRBV5-4 with TRBJ2-3; a weak D match, TRBD1 (6 bases). The CDR3 extends over 16 amino acids. Germline V gene data show CDR1 as SGHNT and CDR2 as YYREEE (reference sequence). V gave up 2 bases and J gave up 5 bases, with 18 bases separating them. CDR3 residues: CASSLPSKPGEDTQYF. CDR3 bases: TGTGCCAGCAGCTTACCCTCGAAACCAGGGGAAGATACGCAGTATTTT.

The rearrangement links TRBV24-1 to TRBJ2-1; 7 positions match TRBD2. Germline CDR1 KGHDR, CDR2 SFDVKD. V lost 5 bases and J lost 7; bases outside the gene matches: 1. The CDR3 is made up of 12 amino acids. This CDR3 is CATSGGGNEQFF. CDR3 nucleotide sequence: TGTGCCACCAGTGGGGGGGGGAATGAGCAGTTCTTC.

This rearrangement joins TRBV30 to TRBJ2-5, with a weak D call TRBD2 (5 bases). The CDR3 extends over 14 amino acids. Trimming took 4 bases from V and 4 from J, leaving 16 bases between them. Germline loops: CDR1 GTSNPN, CDR2 SVGIG (reference sequence). In DNA form, the CDR3 reads TGTGCCTGGACCCCCCGGGGATCCCGAGAGACCCAGTACTTC. As protein: CAWTPRGSRETQYF. Supplemented by reference TRBV30 and TRBJ2-5, the full variable domain reads SQTIHQWPATLVQPVGSPLSLECTVEGTSNPNLYWYRQAAGRGLQLLFYSVGIGQISSEVPQNLSASRPQDRQFILSSKKLLLSDSGFYLCAWTPRGSRETQYFGPGTRLLVL.

The chain couples TRBV7-8 to TRBJ2-7, with D possibly TRBD2 on 6 matching bases. CDR1 is SGHVS and CDR2 is FQNEAQ in the germline V gene. The CDR3 has 14 amino acids. V dropped 2 bases and J dropped 2 bases, with 10 bases sitting between them. Here the CDR3 reads CASSLNRRAYEQYF. The CDR3 DNA reads as TGTGCCAGCAGCTTAAATCGGAGGGCCTACGAGCAGTACTTC.

This CDR3 reads CASSFSGQVSGNTIYF. The CDR3 nucleotides read TGTGCCAGCAGCTTTTCGGGACAGGTCTCTGGAAACACCATATATTTT. This chain uses TRBV7-2 with TRBJ1-3; TRBD1 matches 8 bases. The ends lost 3 bases at V and 0 bases at J; junction bases unmatched: 4. The V gene's germline CDR1 is SGHTA and CDR2 FQGNSA. CDR3 size: 16 residues.

The CDR3 spells CASRGGAVGQETQYF. Here the CDR3 DNA reads TGTGCCAGCAGAGGCGGGGCAGTCGGACAAGAGACCCAGTACTTC. The rearrangement joins TRBV4-2 to TRBJ2-5; perhaps TRBD2 as D (6 bases). The germline V gene encodes CDR1 LGHNA and CDR2 YNFKEQ. This CDR3 is 15 amino acids long. V lost 6 bases, J lost 2 bases, and 16 bases lay in between.

V is TRBV5-6 and J is TRBJ2-1; TRBD2 matches 13 bases. The CDR3 is 17 amino acids. The germline V gene encodes CDR1 SGHDT and CDR2 YYEEEE. V lost 3 bases to trimming and J lost 9 bases; unmatched junction nucleotides: 12. As DNA, the CDR3 is TGTGCCAGCAGCTCCTATAAACTAGCGGGGGGGCCAGGTGAGCAGTTCTTC. This gives the protein CASSSYKLAGGPGEQFF.